This TCR beta chain originates from a study of T-cell memory formation after mild COVID-19. TCRdb ran MiXCR on the 5' RACE reads and lists one entry per CDR3 protein. The table has over 120,000 distinct CDR3 sequences, roughly 19% seen once. This clonotype came up a few times. Trimming cost V 3 bases and J 6 bases, with 3 bases left between them. The CDR3 runs to 11 residues. The TCR originated in an adult woman who had mild COVID-19 (a few samples of this study predate the infection). Cell type and time point are not known. The chain combines TRBV12-3 or TRBV12-4 with TRBJ1-5, with no clear D. Material for sequencing was PBMCs or a T cell subset sorted from them (not recorded which). The CDR3 reads CASSLSQPQHF. In DNA, the CDR3 is TGTGCCAGCAGTTTGAGTCAGCCCCAGCATTTT.